Below are 18 T cell receptor beta chains sequenced from a single sample in a study of control samples from healthy donors and cancer patients. The data were produced by immunoSEQ multiplex PCR, yet TCRdb's version contains in-frame clones alone and is incomplete. This sample has about 130,000 clones, with around nine tenths found just once. Sequences were obtained from blood. These receptors were obtained from a young man in good health.

The chain joins TRBV5-1 to TRBJ1-2; 7 nucleotides match TRBD1. The germline V gene has CDR1 SGHRS and CDR2 YFSETQ. The V segment lost 1 base and the J segment 8 bases; nucleotides outside the gene matches: 11. The CDR3 is 15 amino acids. The CDR3 region is CASSLSTGTLQGYTF. CDR3 bases: TGCGCCAGCAGCTTGTCGACAGGGACCCTACAGGGCTACACCTTC. Combining the CDR3 with reference TRBV5-1 and TRBJ1-2 gives the whole variable domain KAGVTQTPRYLIKTRGQQVTLSCSPISGHRSVSWYQQTPGQGLQFLFEYFSETQRNKGNFPGRFSGRQFSNSRSEMNVSTLELGDSALYLCASSLSTGTLQGYTFGSGTRLTVV.

This clone appeared once. The CDR3 coding sequence is TGTGCCACCCAGGGTTATGGACCTTCCGAACAAGAGACCCAGTACTTC. Amino acids: CATQGYGPSEQETQYF. The chain recombines TRBV27 with TRBJ2-5; maybe TRBD1 (5 bases). V was shortened by 10 bases and J by 2 bases, with 23 bases between the two germline ends. The CDR3 runs to 16 residues. Germline V gene lookup returns CDR1 MNHEY and CDR2 SMNVEV (reference sequence).

The chain couples TRBV30 to TRBJ2-2; perhaps D is TRBD1 or TRBD2 (5 bases each). The CDR3 loop spans 13 amino acids. Germline V gene lookup returns CDR1 GTSNPN and CDR2 SVGIG (reference sequence). V was shortened by 0 bases and J by 5 bases, with 7 bases between the two germline ends. CDR3 coding DNA: TGTGCCTGGAGTGTCGAGGGGACCGGGGAGCTGTTTTTT. It encodes CAWSVEGTGELFF.

This rearrangement joins TRBV7-2 to TRBJ1-6; possible D gene TRBD1, 5 bases. CDR1 is SGHTA and CDR2 is FQGNSA in the germline V gene. This CDR3 spans 16 amino acids. Trimming cost V 4 bases and J 2 bases, with 12 bases left between them. The CDR3 loop reads CASSSQGFPYNSPLHF. The CDR3 region has the DNA TGTGCCAGCAGCTCTCAGGGTTTCCCCTATAATTCACCCCTCCACTTT.

The chain is built from TRBV7-2 and TRBJ2-5, with 13 nucleotides matching TRBD2. Germline V gene sequence: CDR1 SGHTA, CDR2 FQGNSA. J lost 5 bases, V lost 3 bases, and 3 bases had no gene match. This CDR3 contains 15 residues. The CDR3 bases are TGTGCCAGCAGCTTTCCGGGACTAGCGGGGGAGACCCAGTACTTC. It translates to CASSFPGLAGETQYF.

The chain uses TRBV25-1 and TRBJ1-6; maybe TRBD1 (5 bases). The CDR3 runs 15 residues. Germline values: CDR1 MGHDK, CDR2 SYGVNS. Trimming removed 3 bases at V and 9 bases at J, with 15 bases between. The CDR3 protein is CASSEWGGRGSPLHF. The CDR3 nucleotides are TGTGCCAGCAGTGAGTGGGGCGGGCGGGGTTCACCCCTCCACTTT.

J is TRBJ2-3 and V is TRBV6-7; 10 positions match TRBD1. TRBV6-7 carries the ORF label, with uncertain function. The length of the CDR3 is 17 residues. Unmatched junction bases numbered 12, after V lost 8 bases and J lost 1 base. CDR3 sequence reads: CASPRTGGPRGTDTQYF. CDR3 nucleotide sequence: TGTGCCAGCCCCAGGACAGGGGGGCCGAGGGGCACAGATACGCAGTATTTT.

V is TRBV7-9 and J is TRBJ1-1; 9 bases line up with TRBD1. The CDR3 extends over 16 amino acids. Unmatched junction bases numbered 11, after V lost 5 bases and J lost 4 bases. Germline-derived CDR1 and CDR2 are SEHNR and FQNEAQ (reference sequence). This CDR3 reads CASSQQQGAGSTEAFF. The DNA of the CDR3 is TGTGCCAGCAGCCAGCAACAGGGGGCGGGGAGCACTGAAGCTTTCTTT.

The V and J genes are TRBV5-1 and TRBJ2-7; D might be TRBD1 (6 bases). Trimming left V 4 bases short and J 0 bases short, with 14 bases between. The germline CDR1 and CDR2 sequences are SGHRS and YFSETQ. The CDR3 spans 15 residues. The CDR3 DNA follows: TGCGCCAGCAGCCCGAGAGGACAGCCCTCCTACGAGCAGTACTTC. It translates to CASSPRGQPSYEQYF.

J is TRBJ1-5 and V is TRBV30; no clear D gene. V lost 3 bases, J lost 7 bases, and 13 bases lay in between. There are 13 residues in the CDR3. The germline V gene has CDR1 GTSNPN and CDR2 SVGIG (reference sequence). CDR3 bases: TGTGCCTGGAGCCTTGGAGACTCCCAGCCCCAGCATTTT. Its translation is CAWSLGDSQPQHF.

The gene calls are TRBV2 and TRBJ1-2; D might be TRBD1 (5 bases). This CDR3 is built from 14 residues. Per the germline V gene, CDR1 is SNHLY and CDR2 is FYNNEI. With 3 bases removed from V and 4 bases from J, the gap between germline ends came to 12 bases. CDR3 amino acids: CASSETQGVYGYTF. The DNA of the CDR3 is TGTGCCAGCAGTGAGACTCAGGGTGTCTATGGCTACACCTTC.

This clone has only one observation. An end of the junction does not agree with germline; a read error may underlie this. The gene calls are TRBV27 and TRBJ2-5; the D gene is possibly TRBD2 (7 bases). The germline V gene has CDR1 MNHEY and CDR2 SMNVEV (reference sequence). This CDR3 is 13 amino acids long. CDR3 sequence reads: CASRRGGGETQYF. Written as DNA, the CDR3 is TGTGCGAGCAGGAGGGGGGGTGGGGAGACCCAGTACTTC.

This clone showed up just once. The chain is built from TRBV6-6 and TRBJ1-1; no reliable D call. CDR1 is MNHNY and CDR2 is SVGAGI in the germline V gene (reference sequence). This CDR3 contains 14 residues. The ends were cut back, 3 bases at V and 2 bases at J, with 10 bases in the middle. The CDR3 protein is CASSYGISNTEAFF. CDR3 coding DNA: TGTGCCAGCAGTTATGGCATCTCAAACACTGAAGCTTTCTTT.

V and J are TRBV27 and TRBJ1-2; unclear D gene. The CDR3 is 13 amino acids. Trimming removed 5 bases from V and 4 bases from J, with 11 bases in between. The germline CDR1 and CDR2 sequences are MNHEY and SMNVEV (reference sequence). The CDR3 region is CASSLTGPYGYTF. The CDR3 DNA reads as TGTGCCAGCAGTCTCACCGGCCCCTATGGCTACACCTTC.

This chain connects TRBV3-1 (or the pseudogene TRBV3-2) to TRBJ1-2; no definite D call. The CDR3 covers 14 residues. Germline V gene data show CDR1 as LGHDT and CDR2 as YNNKEL (reference sequence). V was shortened by 2 bases and J by 8 bases, with 15 bases between the two germline ends. The DNA of the CDR3 is TGTGCCAGCAGCCAATCTCCAGTAAGTACGGGCTACACCTTC. Protein sequence: CASSQSPVSTGYTF.

This chain links TRBV2 with TRBJ2-7; TRBD2 matches 8 bases. The CDR3 spans 14 residues. With V trimmed by 8 bases and J by 2 bases, 8 bases remained unmatched. Looked up from germline, CDR1 is SNHLY and CDR2 is FYNNEI. The CDR3 spells CASCPGGLAYEQYF. The CDR3 region has the DNA TGTGCCAGCTGCCCCGGGGGACTAGCCTACGAGCAGTACTTC.

V usage is TRBV2 and J usage is TRBJ1-5; TRBD1 might be the D (6 bases). This CDR3 is 14 amino acids long. Germline values: CDR1 SNHLY, CDR2 FYNNEI. Trimming shortened V by 4 bases and J by 4 bases, and 11 bases separated the two germline ends. This CDR3 reads CASSARTENQPQHF. CDR3 DNA: TGTGCCAGCAGTGCGAGGACAGAAAATCAGCCCCAGCATTTT.

This sequence joins TRBV7-9 and TRBJ1-1, with D unresolved. V was shortened by 3 bases and J by 1 base, with 12 bases between the two germline ends. Germline-derived CDR1 and CDR2 are SEHNR and FQNEAQ (reference sequence). The CDR3 is 15 residues long. The CDR3 loop reads CASSFIGSANTEAFF. CDR3 nucleotide sequence: TGTGCCAGCAGCTTTATAGGTTCAGCGAACACTGAAGCTTTCTTT.